This T cell receptor (beta chain) was profiled in a study of blood T cell repertoires in COVID-19. On the study more broadly: Acute-phase and convalescent COVID-19 samples originated in the United States, Italy and Spain. The analysed material was cDNA or gDNA that came from T cells, B-cell-depleted T cells, or PBMCs.

Clones were sequenced by immunoSEQ multiplex PCR, and TCRdb holds only the in-frame ones, with some missing. This sample has over 200,000 clones; 90% to 95% occur once, and the top ten carry 0.82%. One Seattle source followed patients from active infection through their disease course. V was shortened by 2 bases and J by 5 bases, with 16 bases between the two germline ends. CDR3 length: 17 residues. Germline V CDR1 and CDR2: MRHNA, SNTAGT. This clonotype was sampled from a man between 60 and 70 years old with COVID-19, enrolled during active disease. The chain is built from TRBV6-4 and TRBJ1-6; D is perhaps TRBD1 (5 bases). Sequenced: peripheral blood. The CDR3 bases are TGTGCCAGCAGTGACCCCTTGGGGGGAGGAGATAATTCACCCCTCCACTTT. This gives the protein CASSDPLGGGDNSPLHF.